The clone carrying this TCR beta chain was observed many times. Its antigen is undetermined. Amplification yielded TCR beta CDR3 regions, with RNA transcripts as the source. Initially, a first-round RT-PCR of the TCR CDR3 employed the HTBI primer set. TCRdb ran MiXCR on the multiplex PCR reads and lists one entry per CDR3 protein. This sample has 250,000 to 300,000 distinct CDR3 sequences; approximately 15% occur once, and the top ten carry 10% to 15%. This record comes from a study of T cells in Graves' hyperthyroidism and ophthalmopathy. Turning to the study itself: The blood sample was taken at first diagnosis, before treatment began.

Uncontrolled infection, other autoimmune disease, pregnancy or lactation disqualified patients from enrolment. Clinical symptoms, serum thyroxine and TRAb, thyroid ultrasound and orbital computed tomography were used for the diagnoses. CDR1 MDHEN and CDR2 SYDVKM come from the germline V gene. The CDR3 is 13 amino acids. V gave up 5 bases and J gave up 14 bases; unmatched junction bases: 13. General study results and limits: The model's output predicted ophthalmopathy at a median of 6.5 months prior to onset.

The rearrangement uses TRBV28 and TRBJ1-1, with TRBD1 matching 8 bases. The sequenced material came from blood. This clonotype was obtained from a woman aged 40 to 50 with Graves' hyperthyroidism that later progressed to Graves' ophthalmopathy. CDR3 coding DNA: TGTGCCAGCAGTCCGAATAAGGGACAGGTCGGCTTCTTT. This sequence encodes CASSPNKGQVGFF.